This T cell receptor beta chain derives from a study of blood T cell repertoires in COVID-19 (dated by TCRdb to the early 2020s). About the study as a whole: Collaborator samples came from the United States, Italy and Spain and covered acute and convalescent phases of COVID-19. Where available, HLA class I and class II types were obtained from metadata supplied by the sample provider rather than from assay-based typing. The repertoires were made available in a free public database intended to serve as a resource for research on the immune response to SARS-CoV-2. The samples were drawn from two sources: the first 160 participants of the ongoing ImmuneRACE study, and 1,000 to 1,500 subjects contributed by 6 global collaborators. Nearly every sample came with metadata listing a de-identified subject ID, COVID-19 status, age in years and sex. Deeply sampled blood TCRbeta repertoires from subjects exposed to, actively infected with, or recovered from COVID-19 were included in the dataset. The prospective study material was composed of cDNA or gDNA derived from T cells, B-cell-depleted T cells, or PBMCs.

Beyond this particular receptor, the publication reports: Clinical and demographic metadata were provided uncurated, with the amount varying by source and participant.

TCRbeta CDR3 regions were amplified from genomic DNA by means of the immunoSEQ Assay, a bias-controlled multiplex PCR. Per the authors' processing: The number of nucleated cells in each sample was estimated by amplification of reference gene primers within the assay. Sequence reads were collapsed and filtered to measure the absolute abundance of every unique TCRbeta CDR3 rearrangement. For each sample, productive Simpson clonality was calculated by taking the square root of Simpson's diversity index across productive rearrangements. In TCRdb, the immuneACCESS table is reduced to in-frame sequences with V and J assigned. These tables do not hold every clone; where another copy was compared, an unresolved V gene accounts for under half, and the others remain unexplained. The V and J calls and the clone size are those of that table, but D and trimming were determined from the DNA. This sample holds 200,000 to 250,000 clones; around nine tenths were observed only once. The ten top clones hold approximately 6.2% of the sample.

The CDR3 covers 15 residues, taking in both the cysteine and the phenylalanine. The only DNA kept is the CDR3, 45 bases in frame from the first base. The germline V gene encodes CDR1 SGHRS and CDR2 YFSETQ. V has 3 bases trimmed and J has 4 bases trimmed; junction bases matching no gene number 8. As for this clone: Its antigen remains unidentified. No base-level quality is on record; no much larger clone is a single base apart.

A second Seattle source provided samples from volunteer blood donors who had recovered from COVID-19. The collaborating institutions used their own protocols to collect whole blood in K2EDTA tubes. For TCRbeta analysis, collaborators shipped samples as frozen whole blood, isolated PBMCs, or DNA extracted from either of those sample types. Sequenced input: peripheral blood. This sequence uses TRBV5-1 and TRBJ2-7; the junction holds 9 bases that match TRBD2. The source of this sequence is a man in his sixties who had recovered from COVID-19. The bases read TGCGCCAGCAGCTCTCTAGCGGGGCCCACATACGAGCAGTACTTC. Its product reads: CASSSLAGPTYEQYF.